A single sample gave rise to the 20 T cell receptor beta chains below, sequenced in a study of memory CD4+ T cells and cytomegalovirus serostatus. The repertoire was sequenced with immunoSEQ multiplex PCR; TCRdb's copy has only in-frame clones and lacks some. The table shows some 52,000 clones, with around 76% occurring only once. The sort gate was single viable CD3+CD4+CD8-CD45RO+ cells for memory CD4+ T cells. Sequencing was carried out using memory CD4+ T cells from blood. These receptors were collected from an adult in good health and CMV-seronegative.

The chain uses TRBV6-6 and TRBJ2-5, with D perhaps TRBD2 (5 bases). This CDR3 has 13 amino acids. V was pared by 7 bases and J by 5 bases, with 14 bases between. Germline V gene sequence: CDR1 MNHNY, CDR2 SVGAGI (reference sequence). The CDR3 nucleotides are TGTGCCAGCACCAAGGACTCCGGGGAGACCCAGTACTTC. Encoded protein: CASTKDSGETQYF.

The chain employs TRBV6-1 and TRBJ1-3; D may be TRBD1 (5 bases). V lost 3 bases, J lost 2 bases, and 11 bases lay in between. Looked up from germline, CDR1 is MNHNS and CDR2 is SASEGT. The CDR3 consists of 15 residues. The CDR3 region has the DNA TGTGCCAGCAGTGACAAGCGGGGACCTGGAAACACCATATATTTT. Its translation: CASSDKRGPGNTIYF.

The chain recombines TRBV10-2 with TRBJ2-1, with 8 bases lining up with TRBD2. The CDR3 is made up of 17 amino acids. V lost 2 bases, J lost 7 bases, and 13 bases stayed unmatched. The V gene's germline CDR1 is WSHSY and CDR2 SAAADI. Written as DNA, the CDR3 is TGCGCCAGCAGTGAGATATTTGCGGCGGGAGGAGAGAATGAGCAGTTCTTC. Translated, it gives CASSEIFAAGGENEQFF.

The gene calls are TRBV19 and TRBJ1-5; a possible D gene is TRBD1 (5 bases). The CDR3 totals 16 residues. The germline V and J ends were trimmed by 1 base and 1 base, with 11 bases remaining between them. The V gene's germline CDR1 is LNHDA and CDR2 SQIVND (reference sequence). DNA of the CDR3: TGTGCCAGTAGTATAGGATCAGGGCGCAGCAATCAGCCCCAGCATTTT. This encodes CASSIGSGRSNQPQHF.

This clone was detected only once. The rearrangement links TRBV27 to TRBJ2-7; the D gene is possibly TRBD2 (7 bases). CDR1 is MNHEY and CDR2 is SMNVEV in the germline V gene (reference sequence). The CDR3 runs to 15 residues. The germline V and J ends were trimmed by 3 bases and 2 bases, with 14 bases remaining between them. CDR3 DNA sequence: TGTGCCAGCAGTTTGGAGGGGGGGGCCACCTACGAGCAGTACTTC. It translates to CASSLEGGATYEQYF.

CDR3 nucleotides: TGTGCCAGCAGCGTAGGTCAGGGGGAAGGGCAGTACTTC. This sequence encodes CASSVGQGEGQYF. The chain uses TRBV9 and TRBJ2-7, with 7 nucleotides matching TRBD1. Germline V gene data show CDR1 as SGDLS and CDR2 as YYNGEE. The CDR3 has 13 amino acids. Germline trimming cut 0 bases from V and 9 bases from J; bases unmatched to any gene: 6.

The chain couples TRBV2 to TRBJ1-2, with unresolved D. Germline V CDR1 and CDR2: SNHLY, FYNNEI. Trimming cost V 2 bases and J 2 bases, with 9 bases left between them. The CDR3 extends over 14 amino acids. This CDR3 is CASSEQAANYGYTF. DNA of the CDR3: TGTGCCAGCAGTGAACAAGCAGCCAACTATGGCTACACCTTC.

The chain employs TRBV27 and TRBJ1-5, with D hard to call. This CDR3 region has 14 residues. Germline V gene sequence: CDR1 MNHEY, CDR2 SMNVEV (reference sequence). Trimming shortened V by 5 bases and J by 2 bases, and 10 bases separated the two germline ends. The CDR3: CASSRAWGNQPQHF. DNA of the CDR3: TGTGCCAGCAGTCGGGCCTGGGGCAATCAGCCCCAGCATTTT.

The chain uses TRBV11-3 and TRBJ2-6; D remains ambiguous. The CDR3 runs 17 residues. V was clipped by 1 base and J by 0 bases, with 10 bases between them. CDR1 and CDR2 (germline): SGHNT, YENEEA. The CDR3 sequence: CASSLGFGSSGANVLTF. The DNA of the CDR3 is TGTGCCAGCAGCTTAGGGTTCGGCAGCTCTGGGGCCAACGTCCTGACTTTC.

CDR3 in amino acids: CASSLGTGGIDYTF. The CDR3 DNA sequence: TGTGCCAGTAGTCTGGGGACAGGGGGCATCGACTACACCTTC. The rearrangement joins TRBV19 to TRBJ1-2, with 12 bases identical to TRBD1. J gave up 10 bases and V 5 bases, and 8 bases lay outside the gene matches. This CDR3 comprises 14 residues. CDR1 is LNHDA, CDR2 SQIVND, per germline (reference sequence).

The CDR3 region is CASSLLLAGALNEQFF. The CDR3 DNA is TGTGCCAGCAGCTTACTACTAGCGGGGGCCCTCAATGAGCAGTTCTTC. This sequence joins TRBV7-9 and TRBJ2-1, with TRBD2 matching 11 bases. The germline V gene encodes CDR1 SEHNR and CDR2 FQNEAQ (reference sequence). With V trimmed by 2 bases and J by 6 bases, 6 bases remained unmatched. The CDR3 runs 16 residues.

This clone appeared a few times. This chain joins TRBV7-9 and TRBJ2-3; 7 nucleotides align to TRBD2. The CDR3 is 15 residues long. J lost 5 bases, V lost 1 base, and 6 bases had no gene match. From germline, CDR1 is SEHNR and CDR2 FQNEAQ (reference sequence). CDR3 DNA: TGTGCCAGCAGCTTAGGCGGGGGAGGCATAGATACGCAGTATTTT. This encodes CASSLGGGGIDTQYF.

The J gene is TRBJ2-7, the V gene TRBV5-1, with 7 nucleotides matching TRBD2. The CDR3 spans 16 residues. The germline V gene has CDR1 SGHRS and CDR2 YFSETQ. V trimming: 0 bases; J trimming: 3 bases; junction bases outside the gene matches: 9. Here the CDR3 reads CASSLVLGGSHYEQYF. The CDR3 bases are TGCGCCAGCAGCTTGGTTCTGGGAGGGAGCCACTACGAGCAGTACTTC. The full variable domain, rest sourced from reference TRBV5-1 and TRBJ2-7, is KAGVTQTPRYLIKTRGQQVTLSCSPISGHRSVSWYQQTPGQGLQFLFEYFSETQRNKGNFPGRFSGRQFSNSRSEMNVSTLELGDSALYLCASSLVLGGSHYEQYFGPGTRLTVT.

V gene TRBV2 combines with J gene TRBJ1-2; the D is unclear. Trimming took off 7 bases at V and 8 bases at J, with 20 bases between the two ends. Germline CDR1 and CDR2: SNHLY and FYNNEI. The CDR3 extends over 14 amino acids. CDR3 nucleotides: TGTGCCAGCACCAGACGAGGAGGCCTCCGGGGCTACACCTTC. It encodes CASTRRGGLRGYTF.

This sequence joins TRBV5-6 and TRBJ1-1; 9 nucleotides align to TRBD1. The V segment lost 5 bases and the J segment 10 bases; nucleotides outside the gene matches: 6. Looked up from germline, CDR1 is SGHDT and CDR2 is YYEEEE. The CDR3 runs 12 residues. The CDR3 reads CASRTDRGSAFF. In DNA form, the CDR3 reads TGTGCCAGCAGGACCGACAGGGGGTCAGCTTTCTTT.

The J gene is TRBJ1-1, the V gene TRBV7-2; 9 bases are a match to TRBD1. The CDR3 length is 13 residues. Trimming removed 3 bases from V and 5 bases from J; junction bases left unmatched: 1. Germline values: CDR1 SGHTA, CDR2 FQGNSA. For the CDR3, the DNA is TGTGCCAGCAGCTTTGGGACAGGGACTGAAGCTTTCTTT. It encodes CASSFGTGTEAFF.

The chain joins TRBV18 to TRBJ2-4; 8 bases map to TRBD1. Germline V gene sequence: CDR1 KGHSH, CDR2 LQKENI. The CDR3 is 18 amino acids. V shed 4 bases and J 0 bases; nucleotides not matched to a gene: 11. This CDR3 reads CASSRGQGGPLAKNIQYF. The CDR3 bases are TGTGCCAGCTCACGTGGACAGGGTGGGCCTTTAGCCAAAAACATTCAGTACTTC.

This rearrangement joins TRBV10-3 to TRBJ2-3; 10 positions agree with TRBD1. CDR1 and CDR2 (germline): ENHRY, SYGVKD. The CDR3 runs 17 residues. V dropped 6 bases and J dropped 2; count of bases not matched to a gene: 11. The CDR3 region has the DNA TGTGCCATCAGGAGGGGGGGACAGGGGAAGGTCACAGATACGCAGTATTTT. This gives the protein CAIRRGGQGKVTDTQYF.

With respect to this clone: An end of the junction differs from the germline gene, which may be a read error. The chain joins TRBV7-7 to TRBJ2-2; D unclear. This CDR3 spans 13 amino acids. CDR1 and CDR2 from the germline V gene are SSHAT and FNYEAQ (reference sequence). The CDR3 sequence is CASSSGMGGELFF. CDR3 in DNA: TGTGCTAGCAGCTCTGGGATGGGCGGGGAGCTGTTTTTT.

The chain carries TRBV29-1 and TRBJ2-7; TRBD1 matches at 10 bases. V gave up 7 bases and J gave up 6 bases; unmatched junction bases: 12. The germline V gene encodes CDR1 SQVTM and CDR2 ANQGSEA. The CDR3 is made up of 14 amino acids. CDR3 nucleotide sequence: TGCAGCGGTCGACGGGACAGGGGTTCTCTCGAGCAGTACTTC. It translates to CSGRRDRGSLEQYF.